This TCR beta chain is drawn from a study of type 1 regulatory T cells. General study points: Compared with non-Tr1 cells, Tr1 cells showed a narrower TCR repertoire.

On this clonotype itself: Its cognate antigen is unknown.

CDR1 and CDR2 (germline): SEHNR, FQNEAQ (reference sequence). This CDR3 has 16 amino acids. J lost 3 bases, V lost 5 bases, and 9 bases had no gene match. TCRdb ran MiXCR on the reads and lists one entry per CDR3 protein. The sample contains 60,000 to 70,000 distinct CDR3 sequences, roughly 49% of which appear only once. The sequence was collected from a human donor in good health. The sequenced sample consisted of cultured non-Tr1 T cells, either the whole culture or a sorted T cell fraction (not recorded which). V usage is TRBV7-9 and J usage is TRBJ2-3; TRBD1 agrees at 9 bases. The CDR3 protein is CASSPGTGRNTDTQYF. CDR3 DNA sequence: TGTGCCAGCAGCCCCGGGACAGGGAGGAATACAGATACGCAGTATTTT.